What follows are 22 T cell receptor beta chains derived from one specimen sequenced in a study of T cell responses to AZD1222 COVID-19 vaccine. Only in-frame clones appear in the TCRdb table, and some are missing; sequencing was by immunoSEQ multiplex PCR. The profile shows 100,000 to 150,000 clones, around 85% of them singletons. The sequencing here drew on peripheral blood, taken 28 days after the second AZD1222 dose. The receptors shown here come from an adult who received the AZD1222 COVID-19 vaccine.

The chain employs TRBV19 and TRBJ1-1; no reliable D call. This CDR3 contains 15 residues. Between the trimmed V and J ends, which lost 1 base and 0 bases, there was a span of 9 bases. The germline CDR1 and CDR2 sequences are LNHDA and SQIVND (reference sequence). CDR3 region: CASSIGRSLNTEAFF. CDR3 nucleotides: TGTGCCAGTAGTATAGGTCGCAGTTTGAACACTGAAGCTTTCTTT.

The chain links TRBV6-5 to TRBJ1-3; D possibly corresponds to TRBD1 (6 bases). The CDR3 is 15 amino acids. CDR1 and CDR2 from the germline V gene are MNHEY and SVGAGI. V lost 6 bases and J 4 bases, leaving 16 bases between the germline ends. The CDR3 sequence: CASSDRSLGGNTIYF. The CDR3 DNA follows: TGTGCCAGCAGCGACAGGTCTCTAGGAGGAAACACCATATATTTT.

This clone occurred once. The rearrangement links TRBV6-6 to TRBJ1-2; the D gene is possibly TRBD1 (5 bases). The CDR3 consists of 14 residues. Trimming stripped 6 bases from V and 7 bases from J, with 18 bases between. Germline V lookup: CDR1 MNHNY, CDR2 SVGAGI (reference sequence). Here the CDR3 DNA reads TGTGCCAGCAGCCCCACGGGGAGGGGAGCTGGCTACACCTTC. Its translation is CASSPTGRGAGYTF.

Only a few counts were recorded for this clone. This chain joins TRBV6-5 and TRBJ1-2; a possible D gene is TRBD1 (6 bases). This CDR3 region has 13 residues. Germline CDR1 is MNHEY and CDR2 is SVGAGI. V lost 4 bases to trimming and J lost 4 bases, with 10 bases between them. This CDR3 is CASSLADSYGYTF. In DNA form, the CDR3 reads TGTGCCAGCAGTTTGGCGGACAGCTATGGCTACACCTTC.

J is TRBJ1-1 and V is TRBV19; D remains unclear. This CDR3 region has 14 residues. Germline V gene lookup returns CDR1 LNHDA and CDR2 SQIVND (reference sequence). Trimming cost V 4 bases and J 0 bases, with 9 bases left between them. In nucleotides, the CDR3 is TGTGCCAGTAGTACTGTCCCAATGAACACTGAAGCTTTCTTT. Its translation: CASSTVPMNTEAFF.

This chain links TRBV15 with TRBJ2-3; tentatively, D is TRBD1 (5 bases). Trimming stripped 2 bases from V and 4 bases from J, with 16 bases between. The CDR3 consists of 16 residues. Germline V gives CDR1 LNHNV, CDR2 YYDKDF (reference sequence). The CDR3 DNA is TGTGCCACCAGCAGAACTCAGGGAATTGGTTCAGATACGCAGTATTTT. Translating gives CATSRTQGIGSDTQYF. Using reference TRBV15 and TRBJ2-3 for the parts outside the CDR3, the full variable domain is DAMVIQNPRYQVTQFGKPVTLSCSQTLNHNVMYWYQQKSSQAPKLLFHYYDKDFNNEADTPDNFQSRRPNTSFCFLDIRSPGLGDTAMYLCATSRTQGIGSDTQYFGPGTRLTVL.

The rearrangement links TRBV3-1 (or the pseudogene TRBV3-2) to TRBJ1-4; 9 nucleotides align to TRBD1. The CDR3 totals 16 residues. Germline values: CDR1 LGHDT, CDR2 YNNKEL (reference sequence). Germline trimming cut 1 base from V and 3 bases from J; bases unmatched to any gene: 3. CDR3 protein: CASSQGQGVSNEKLFF. DNA for the CDR3: TGTGCCAGCAGCCAAGGACAGGGGGTATCTAATGAAAAACTGTTTTTT.

V usage is TRBV2 and J usage is TRBJ2-7; D unclear. The CDR3 consists of 14 residues. Trimming pared 8 bases from V and 2 bases from J, leaving 16 bases between. Germline V gene sequence: CDR1 SNHLY, CDR2 FYNNEI. In DNA form, the CDR3 reads TGTGCCAGCGGCTGGGCCCTGGGGACCTACGAGCAGTACTTC. Translating it yields CASGWALGTYEQYF.

This chain uses TRBV3-1 (or the pseudogene TRBV3-2) with TRBJ2-5, with 12 nucleotides matching TRBD2. CDR3 length equals 16 residues. V gave up 4 bases and J gave up 1 base; unmatched junction bases: 4. CDR1 is LGHDT and CDR2 is YNNKEL in the germline V gene (reference sequence). The CDR3 here is CASSLRTSGAQETQYF. CDR3 coding DNA: TGTGCCAGCAGCCTCCGGACTAGCGGGGCCCAAGAGACCCAGTACTTC.

This chain joins TRBV28 and TRBJ2-3; the match to TRBD2 covers 10 bases. This CDR3 contains 14 residues. V dropped 8 bases and J dropped 1; count of bases not matched to a gene: 3. Per germline, CDR1 MDHEN and CDR2 SYDVKM. CDR3 residues: CASGTSGGTDTQYF. The CDR3 nucleotides read TGTGCCAGCGGTACTAGCGGGGGCACAGATACGCAGTATTTT.

To note about this clone: The junction does not match germline at one end; this may be a read error. V and J are TRBV18 and TRBJ1-5; 8 bases line up with TRBD1. Germline V gene lookup returns CDR1 KGHSH and CDR2 LQKENI. The CDR3 loop spans 17 amino acids. CDR3 sequence: CASSPQTGARVGQPLHF. The CDR3 coding sequence is TGTGCCAGCTCACCACAGACAGGGGCAAGGGTCGGTCAGCCCCTGCATTTT.

The chain couples TRBV7-9 to TRBJ2-3; D is possibly TRBD1 (6 bases). There are 15 residues in the CDR3. With 5 bases removed from V and 4 bases from J, the gap between germline ends came to 16 bases. Per germline, CDR1 SEHNR and CDR2 FQNEAQ (reference sequence). CDR3 in DNA: TGTGCCAGCAGCACCCCGCTGGGGGCTTCAGATACGCAGTATTTT. This gives the protein CASSTPLGASDTQYF. Together with reference TRBV7-9 and TRBJ2-3, the CDR3 gives the full variable domain: DTGVSQNPRHKITKRGQNVTFRCDPISEHNRLYWYRQTLGQGPEFLTYFQNEAQLEKSRLLSDRFSAERPKGSFSTLEIQRTEQGDSAMYLCASSTPLGASDTQYFGPGTRLTVL.

The V gene is TRBV21-1, the J gene TRBJ2-5; the D call of TRBD2 is as the table states it, not checked on the DNA. TRBV21-1 is annotated as a pseudogene. The CDR3 extends over 14 amino acids. The DNA for the CDR3 is TGTGCCAGCAGCCCCTCCTGGGGGGAAGAGACCCAGTACTTC. It specifies CASSPSWGEETQYF.

The chain recombines TRBV14 with TRBJ1-2; 7 nucleotides align to TRBD1. The CDR3 has 15 residues. Losses at the gene ends were 0 bases for V and 0 bases for J; bases not matched to a gene: 1. Germline-derived CDR1 and CDR2 are SGHDN and FVKESK. The CDR3 nucleotides read TGTGCCAGCAGCCAAGATGGGACAGCTAACTATGGCTACACCTTC. Amino acids: CASSQDGTANYGYTF.

This clone turned up a few times. This chain joins TRBV27 and TRBJ1-1; possible D gene TRBD1, 5 bases. V lost 2 bases, J lost 4 bases, and 8 bases lay in between. From germline, CDR1 is MNHEY and CDR2 SMNVEV (reference sequence). The CDR3 runs 13 residues. CDR3 DNA: TGTGCCAGCAGTTTAATCGGGGGCACTGAAGCTTTCTTT. Translation: CASSLIGGTEAFF.

The V and J genes are TRBV11-3 and TRBJ2-3; 9 bases match TRBD1. This CDR3 comprises 15 residues. With V trimmed by 4 bases and J by 1 base, 3 bases remained unmatched. Germline lookup yields CDR1 SGHNT and CDR2 YENEEA. The CDR3 nucleotides read TGTGCCAGCAGCTCCCGGACAGGGGGCACAGATACGCAGTATTTT. Translating it yields CASSSRTGGTDTQYF. Full variable domain (outside the CDR3, taken from reference TRBV11-3 and TRBJ2-3): EAGVVQSPRYKIIEKKQPVAFWCNPISGHNTLYWYLQNLGQGPELLIRYENEEAVDDSQLPKDRFSAERLKGVDSTLKIQPAELGDSAVYLCASSSRTGGTDTQYFGPGTRLTVL.

This chain joins TRBV6-5 and TRBJ2-2, with unresolved D. V lost 8 bases to trimming and J lost 8 bases, with 15 bases between them. Germline-derived CDR1 and CDR2 are MNHEY and SVGAGI. The CDR3 totals 13 residues. The CDR3 protein is CASRFPSFGELFF. CDR3 nucleotides: TGTGCCAGCCGATTTCCCTCGTTTGGGGAGCTGTTTTTT.

V and J are TRBV5-1 and TRBJ1-6; TRBD1 is a possible D gene (5 bases). V was cut by 4 bases and J by 4 bases, with 21 bases left in between. The CDR3 consists of 18 residues. CDR1 is SGHRS, CDR2 YFSETQ, per germline. CDR3 DNA sequence: TGCGCCAGCAGCCCCGGTGGTCTAGGATCAGGGTATAATTCACCCCTCCACTTT. The encoded protein is CASSPGGLGSGYNSPLHF.

This chain connects TRBV6-7 to TRBJ1-3, with D unresolved. TRBV6-7 is known as an ORF, though its function is uncertain. Trimming cost V 5 bases and J 2 bases, with 16 bases left between them. The CDR3 totals 16 residues. CDR3 coding DNA: TGTGCCAGCAGTCCAAATCCTTCAGATGCTGGAAACACCATATATTTT. It yields the protein CASSPNPSDAGNTIYF.

The chain recombines TRBV3-1 (or the pseudogene TRBV3-2) with TRBJ1-6; D is uncertain. This CDR3 region has 16 residues. The germline V gene encodes CDR1 LGHDT and CDR2 YNNKEL (reference sequence). Trimming pared 4 bases from V and 5 bases from J, leaving 15 bases between. The CDR3 bases are TGTGCCAGCAGCCGAGGGAAAGGGATGGATAATTCACCCCTCCACTTT. Translation gives CASSRGKGMDNSPLHF.

The chain is built from TRBV7-2 and TRBJ1-2; D ambiguous. This CDR3 has 13 residues. Per the germline V gene, CDR1 is SGHTA and CDR2 is FQGNSA. The germline V and J ends were trimmed by 5 bases and 8 bases, with 15 bases remaining between them. CDR3 residues: CASSPSGYQGYTF. The CDR3 nucleotides are TGTGCCAGCAGCCCCTCGGGGTATCAGGGCTACACCTTC. The entire variable domain, with the rest obtained from reference TRBV7-2 and TRBJ1-2, is as follows: GAGVSQSPSNKVTEKGKDVELRCDPISGHTALYWYRQSLGQGLEFLIYFQGNSAPDKSGLPSDRFSAERTGGSVSTLTIQRTQQEDSAVYLCASSPSGYQGYTFGSGTRLTVV.

This sequence joins TRBV11-2 and TRBJ1-6, with D possibly TRBD1 on 6 matching bases. Germline CDR1 reads SGHAT; CDR2 reads FQNNGV. The V end lost 5 bases, the J end lost 4 bases, and 9 bases lay between the germline ends. CDR3 size: 14 residues. The CDR3 region has the DNA TGTGCCAGCAGCGGTCAGGGGTATAATTCACCCCTCCACTTT. It specifies CASSGQGYNSPLHF. The whole variable domain, filled in from reference TRBV11-2 and TRBJ1-6, reads EAGVAQSPRYKIIEKRQSVAFWCNPISGHATLYWYQQILGQGPKLLIQFQNNGVVDDSQLPKDRFSAERLKGVDSTLKIQPAKLEDSAVYLCASSGQGYNSPLHFGNGTRLTVT.